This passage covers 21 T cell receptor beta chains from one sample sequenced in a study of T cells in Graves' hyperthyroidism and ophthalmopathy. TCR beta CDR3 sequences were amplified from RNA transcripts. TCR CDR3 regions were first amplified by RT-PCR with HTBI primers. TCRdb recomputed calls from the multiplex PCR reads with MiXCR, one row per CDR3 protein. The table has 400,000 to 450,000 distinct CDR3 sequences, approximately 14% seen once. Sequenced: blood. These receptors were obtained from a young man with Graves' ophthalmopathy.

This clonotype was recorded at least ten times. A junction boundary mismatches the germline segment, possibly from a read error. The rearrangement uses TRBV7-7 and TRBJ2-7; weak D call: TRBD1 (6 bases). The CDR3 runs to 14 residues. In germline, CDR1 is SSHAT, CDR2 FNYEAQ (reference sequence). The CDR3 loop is CASSLGTGTDEQYF. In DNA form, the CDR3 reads TGTGCTAGCAGCTTAGGTACAGGGACCGACGAGCAGTACTTC.

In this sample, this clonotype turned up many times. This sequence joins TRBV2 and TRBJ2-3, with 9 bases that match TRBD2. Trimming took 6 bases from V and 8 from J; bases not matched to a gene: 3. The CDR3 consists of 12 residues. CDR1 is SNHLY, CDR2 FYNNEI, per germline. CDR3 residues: CASRRAGGTQYF. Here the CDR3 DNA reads TGTGCCAGCAGGAGAGCGGGAGGTACGCAGTATTTT.

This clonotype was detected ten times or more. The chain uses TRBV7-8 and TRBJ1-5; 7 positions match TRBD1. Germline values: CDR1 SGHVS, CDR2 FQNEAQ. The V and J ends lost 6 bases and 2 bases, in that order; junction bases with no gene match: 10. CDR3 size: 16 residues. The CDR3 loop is CASSSIYRGGNQPQHF. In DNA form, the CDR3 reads TGTGCCAGCAGTTCAATTTACAGGGGTGGCAATCAGCCCCAGCATTTT.

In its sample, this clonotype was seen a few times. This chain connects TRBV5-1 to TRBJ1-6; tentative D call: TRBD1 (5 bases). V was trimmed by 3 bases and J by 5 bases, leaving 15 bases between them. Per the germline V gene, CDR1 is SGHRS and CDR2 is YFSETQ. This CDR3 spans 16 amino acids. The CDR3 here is CASSSYPGGDNSPLHF. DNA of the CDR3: TGCGCCAGCAGCTCTTACCCGGGGGGTGATAATTCACCCCTCCACTTT. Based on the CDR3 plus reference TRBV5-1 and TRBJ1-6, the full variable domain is KAGVTQTPRYLIKTRGQQVTLSCSPISGHRSVSWYQQTPGQGLQFLFEYFSETQRNKGNFPGRFSGRQFSNSRSEMNVSTLELGDSALYLCASSSYPGGDNSPLHFGNGTRLTVT.

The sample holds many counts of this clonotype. This CDR3 reads CASRRGGYEQYF. The CDR3, as DNA: TGTGCCAGCAGAAGAGGGGGCTACGAGCAGTACTTC. The chain couples TRBV13 to TRBJ2-7; D may be TRBD1 (6 bases). The germline CDR1 and CDR2 sequences are PRHDT and FYEKMQ (reference sequence). Trimming cost V 6 bases and J 3 bases, with 9 bases left between them. The CDR3 has 12 amino acids.

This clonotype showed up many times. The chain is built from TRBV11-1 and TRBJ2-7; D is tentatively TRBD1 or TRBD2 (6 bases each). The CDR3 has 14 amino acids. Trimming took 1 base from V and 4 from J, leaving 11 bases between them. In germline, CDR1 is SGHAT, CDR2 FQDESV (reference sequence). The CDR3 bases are TGTGCCAGCAGCTTAGAGACAGGAGGGTACGAGCAGTACTTC. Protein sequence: CASSLETGGYEQYF.

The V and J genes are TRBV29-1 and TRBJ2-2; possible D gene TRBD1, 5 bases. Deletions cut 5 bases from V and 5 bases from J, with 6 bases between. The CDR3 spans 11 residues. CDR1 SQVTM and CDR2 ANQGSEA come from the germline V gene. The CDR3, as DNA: TGCAGCGTTAAGGGGACCGGGGAGCTGTTTTTT. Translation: CSVKGTGELFF.

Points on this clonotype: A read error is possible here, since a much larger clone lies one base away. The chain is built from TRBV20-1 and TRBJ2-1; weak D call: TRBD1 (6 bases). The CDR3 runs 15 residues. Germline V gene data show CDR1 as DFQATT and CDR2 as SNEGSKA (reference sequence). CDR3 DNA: TGCGGTGCTAGGGAGCGGAACAGGGCCTACAATGAGCAGTTCTTC. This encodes CGARERNRAYNEQFF.

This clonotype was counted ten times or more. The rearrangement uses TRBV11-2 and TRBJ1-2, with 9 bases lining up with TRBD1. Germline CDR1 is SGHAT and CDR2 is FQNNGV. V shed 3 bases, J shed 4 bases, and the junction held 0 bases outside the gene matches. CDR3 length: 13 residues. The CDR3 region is CASSLTGGYGYTF. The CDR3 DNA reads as TGTGCCAGCAGCTTGACAGGGGGCTATGGCTACACCTTC.

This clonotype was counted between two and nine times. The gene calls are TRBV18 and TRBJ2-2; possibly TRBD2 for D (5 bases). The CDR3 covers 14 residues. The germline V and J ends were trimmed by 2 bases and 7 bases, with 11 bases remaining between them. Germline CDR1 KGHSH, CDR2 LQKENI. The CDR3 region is CASSPYSGVGELFF. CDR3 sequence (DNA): TGTGCCAGCTCACCATACAGCGGAGTCGGGGAGCTGTTTTTT.

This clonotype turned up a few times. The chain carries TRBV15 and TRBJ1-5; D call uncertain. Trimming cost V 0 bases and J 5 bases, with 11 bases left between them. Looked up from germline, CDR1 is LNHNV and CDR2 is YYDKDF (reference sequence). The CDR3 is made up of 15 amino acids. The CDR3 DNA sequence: TGTGCCACCAGCAGAGATCGGGGTGGTTATCAGCCCCAGCATTTT. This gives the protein CATSRDRGGYQPQHF.

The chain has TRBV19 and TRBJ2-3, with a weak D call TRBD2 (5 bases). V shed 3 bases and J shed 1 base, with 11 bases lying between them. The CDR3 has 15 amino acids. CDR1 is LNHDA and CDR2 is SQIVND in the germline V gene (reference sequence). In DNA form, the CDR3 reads TGTGCCAGTAGTATGACGGGATTCGGCACAGATACGCAGTATTTT. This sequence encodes CASSMTGFGTDTQYF. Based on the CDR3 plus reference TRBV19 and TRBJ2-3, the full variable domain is DGGITQSPKYLFRKEGQNVTLSCEQNLNHDAMYWYRQDPGQGLRLIYYSQIVNDFQKGDIAEGYSVSREKKESFPLTVTSAQKNPTAFYLCASSMTGFGTDTQYFGPGTRLTVL.

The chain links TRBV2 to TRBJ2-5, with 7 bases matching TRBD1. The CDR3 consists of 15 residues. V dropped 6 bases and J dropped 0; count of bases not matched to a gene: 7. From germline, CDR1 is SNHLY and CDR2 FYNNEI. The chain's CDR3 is CASSRGQAYQETQYF. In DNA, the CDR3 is TGTGCCAGCAGCCGAGGACAGGCCTACCAAGAGACCCAGTACTTC.

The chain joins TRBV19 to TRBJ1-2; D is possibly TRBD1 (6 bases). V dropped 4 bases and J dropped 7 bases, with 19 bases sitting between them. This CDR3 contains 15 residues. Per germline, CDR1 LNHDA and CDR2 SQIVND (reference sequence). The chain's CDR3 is CASSNTQGSHRGYTF. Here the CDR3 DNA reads TGTGCCAGTAGTAACACCCAGGGGTCCCATCGTGGCTACACCTTC. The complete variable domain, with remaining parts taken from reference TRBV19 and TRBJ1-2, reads DGGITQSPKYLFRKEGQNVTLSCEQNLNHDAMYWYRQDPGQGLRLIYYSQIVNDFQKGDIAEGYSVSREKKESFPLTVTSAQKNPTAFYLCASSNTQGSHRGYTFGSGTRLTVV.

CDR3 DNA: TGTGCCAGCAGCATGGAAATTGTCCTAGCCAAAAACATTCAGTACTTC. Encoded protein: CASSMEIVLAKNIQYF. This chain links TRBV4-2 with TRBJ2-4, with D unclear. Germline CDR1 reads LGHNA; CDR2 reads YNFKEQ. Deletions cut 5 bases from V and 0 bases from J, with 14 bases between. This CDR3 spans 16 amino acids.

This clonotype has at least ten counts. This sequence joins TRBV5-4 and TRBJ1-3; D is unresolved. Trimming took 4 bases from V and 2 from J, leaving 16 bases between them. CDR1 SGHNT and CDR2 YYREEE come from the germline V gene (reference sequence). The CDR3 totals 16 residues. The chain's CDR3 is CASSPDAGSAGNTIYF. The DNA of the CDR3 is TGTGCCAGCAGCCCGGACGCCGGCTCGGCTGGAAACACCATATATTTT.

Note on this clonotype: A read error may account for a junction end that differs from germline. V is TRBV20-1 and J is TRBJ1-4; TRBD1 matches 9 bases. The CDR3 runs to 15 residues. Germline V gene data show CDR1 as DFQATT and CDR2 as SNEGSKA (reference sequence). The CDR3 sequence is CSAAGQGFLNEKPFF. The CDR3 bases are TGCAGTGCGGCGGGACAGGGCTTTCTCAATGAAAAACCGTTTTTT.

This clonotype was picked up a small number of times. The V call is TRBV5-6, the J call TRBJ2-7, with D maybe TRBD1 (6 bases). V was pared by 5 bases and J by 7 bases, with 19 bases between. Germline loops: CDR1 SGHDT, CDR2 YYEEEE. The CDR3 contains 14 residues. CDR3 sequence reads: CASRSGTSLGEQYF. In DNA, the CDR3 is TGTGCCAGCAGATCCGGGACATCCCTAGGAGAGCAGTACTTC.

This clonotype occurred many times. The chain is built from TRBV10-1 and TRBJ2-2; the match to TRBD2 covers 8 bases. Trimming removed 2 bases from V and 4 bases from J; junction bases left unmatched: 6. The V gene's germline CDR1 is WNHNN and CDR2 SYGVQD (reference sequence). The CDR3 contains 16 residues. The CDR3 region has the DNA TGCGCCAGCAGTGAGAGGTTAGCGGGACCCACCGGGGAGCTGTTTTTT. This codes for CASSERLAGPTGELFF.

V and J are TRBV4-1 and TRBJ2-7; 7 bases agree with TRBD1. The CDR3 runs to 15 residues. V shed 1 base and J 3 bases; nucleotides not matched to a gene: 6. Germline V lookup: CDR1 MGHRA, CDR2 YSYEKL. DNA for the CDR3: TGCGCCAGCAGCCAAGTCTTAGGGGGCGACTACGAGCAGTACTTC. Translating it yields CASSQVLGGDYEQYF.

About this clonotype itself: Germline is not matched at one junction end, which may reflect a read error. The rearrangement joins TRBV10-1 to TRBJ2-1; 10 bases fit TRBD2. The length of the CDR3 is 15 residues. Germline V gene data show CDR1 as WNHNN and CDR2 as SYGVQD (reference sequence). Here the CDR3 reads CASSELVAGGNEQFF. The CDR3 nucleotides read TGCGCCAGCAGCGAGTTGGTAGCGGGAGGTAATGAGCAGTTCTTC.